The T cell receptor beta chain described here comes from a study of control samples from healthy donors and cancer patients. Data came from immunoSEQ multiplex PCR; TCRdb stores just in-frame clones and leaves some out. The sample lists approximately 170,000 clones, 91% occurring once. Trimming left V 1 base short and J 3 bases short, with 10 bases between. Germline V gene sequence: CDR1 SGHTA, CDR2 FQGTGA. CDR3 size: 16 residues. V usage is TRBV7-3 and J usage is TRBJ1-6, with D hard to call. The sample taken for sequencing was blood. The receptor comes from a woman between 25 and 40 years old in good health. CDR3 region: CASSLNPPGYNSPLHF. The CDR3 bases are TGTGCCAGCAGCTTAAACCCCCCGGGCTATAATTCACCCCTCCACTTT.